Listed below are T cell receptor beta chains from one sample, sequenced in a study of metastatic and nonmetastatic thyroid tumors. TCRdb re-analyzed the PCR reads through MiXCR. Of 50,000 to 70,000 clones detected, 4% to 5% appear once; the ten largest clones hold about 22%. The sequenced material came from blood. These TCRs come from a female donor with papillary thyroid cancer or a benign thyroid nodule (not recorded which). Some clones in this sample may be carry-over from other donors' samples. Both conserved end residues are part of each CDR3. A D gene is named only where the DNA matches it firmly. The size of a clone is reported for some rows only, either as once, few or many, or as a class for expanded clones.

CATMASSGDIQYF	TGTGCCACCATGGCGAGTTCGGGTGACATTCAGTACTTC	many	TRBV6-1	TRBJ2-4	NA
CASAQGALTGELFF	TGTGCCTCCGCGCAGGGGGCGCTCACCGGGGAGCTGTTTTTT	many	TRBV30	TRBJ2-2	TRBD1
CASVGSQGGPGANVLTF	TGTGCCAGCGTTGGGTCTCAAGGGGGACCTGGTGCCAACGTCCTGACTTTC	NA	TRBV28	TRBJ2-6	NA
CASSPRQVQGSNEQFF	TGTGCCAGCAGTCCCAGACAGGTCCAAGGTTCCAATGAGCAGTTCTTC	few	TRBV12-3/TRBV12-4	TRBJ2-1	NA
CASSGQLAGEREQYF	TGTGCCAGCAGTGGTCAGCTAGCGGGAGAGAGGGAGCAGTACTTC	many	TRBV6-1	TRBJ2-7	TRBD2
CASSFSSGAAYNEQFF	TGTGCCAGCAGCTTCTCTAGCGGGGCCGCCTACAATGAGCAGTTCTTC	many	TRBV5-4	TRBJ2-1	TRBD2
CATSDWLRDTGELFF	TGTGCCACCAGTGACTGGCTCCGGGACACCGGGGAGCTGTTTTTT	few	TRBV24-1	TRBJ2-2	NA
CASSVESPTAGNTIYF	TGTGCCAGCAGCGTAGAGTCCCCGACAGCTGGAAACACCATATATTTT	many	TRBV9	TRBJ1-3	NA
CASSYRADTGELFF	TGTGCCAGCAGTTACAGGGCGGACACCGGGGAGCTGTTTTTT	NA	TRBV6-5	TRBJ2-2	NA
CSASQARSHVQYF	TGCAGTGCTAGTCAGGCTAGAAGTCATGTGCAGTACTTC	many	TRBV20-1	TRBJ2-7	NA
CASRDRFPGELFF	TGTGCCAGCAGGGACAGATTCCCCGGGGAGCTGTTTTTT	many	TRBV2	TRBJ2-2	NA
CASSFDRVYGYTF	TGTGCCAGCAGCTTCGACAGGGTTTATGGCTACACCTTC	few	TRBV7-2	TRBJ1-2	TRBD1
CATRRQGVYEQYF	TGTGCCACCCGTCGACAGGGGGTCTACGAGCAGTACTTC	many	TRBV25-1	TRBJ2-7	TRBD1
CASSQVGVGYTF	TGTGCCAGCAGCCAAGTAGGGGTTGGCTACACCTTC	few	TRBV3-1	TRBJ1-2	NA
CATSDKRGGETQYF	TGTGCCACCAGTGACAAGCGGGGGGGAGAGACCCAGTACTTC	few	TRBV24-1	TRBJ2-5	TRBD2
CASSSRGGRGTEAFF	TGTGCCAGCAGCTCAAGGGGCGGTCGGGGGACTGAAGCTTTCTTT	NA	TRBV28	TRBJ1-1	NA
CARTSGLSTDTQYF	TGTGCCCGGACTAGCGGACTAAGCACAGATACGCAGTATTTT	many	TRBV30	TRBJ2-3	TRBD2
CAWYPSGRGKETQYF	TGTGCCTGGTACCCTAGCGGGAGAGGGAAGGAGACCCAGTACTTC	many	TRBV30	TRBJ2-5	TRBD2
CASSQAAKSSGNTIYF	TGTGCCAGCAGCCAAGCAGCTAAAAGCTCTGGAAACACCATATATTTT	many	TRBV4-2	TRBJ1-3	NA
CAWQSPGTAEQYF	TGTGCCTGGCAATCTCCCGGGACAGCCGAGCAGTACTTC	many	TRBV30	TRBJ2-7	TRBD1
CASSFRTPNSPLHF	TGTGCCAGCAGTTTTAGGACACCCAATTCACCCCTCCACTTT	many	TRBV12-3/TRBV12-4	TRBJ1-6	NA
CASSPSAVKQFF	TGTGCCAGCAGTCCTAGCGCCGTCAAGCAGTTCTTC	many	TRBV5-4	TRBJ2-1	NA
CASSLRKLTGGETQYF	TGTGCCAGCAGCTTAAGGAAGTTAACGGGGGGAGAGACCCAGTACTTC	many	TRBV11-2	TRBJ2-5	TRBD2
CASSLIGQPQHF	TGTGCCAGCAGCCTGATTGGGCAGCCCCAGCATTTT	many	TRBV12-3/TRBV12-4	TRBJ1-5	NA
CASSSKPSTDTQYF	TGTGCCAGCAGCTCTAAACCTAGCACAGATACGCAGTATTTT	NA	TRBV11-3	TRBJ2-3	NA
CASMSRDRGPAEAFF	TGTGCCAGCATGAGCCGGGACAGGGGGCCGGCTGAAGCTTTCTTT	many	TRBV2	TRBJ1-1	TRBD1
CATSRILWETQYF	TGTGCCACCAGCAGAATACTGTGGGAGACCCAGTACTTC	many	TRBV15	TRBJ2-5	NA
CASSPRADSTSSYNEQFF	TGTGCCAGCAGCCCCCGAGCGGACAGTACGAGCTCCTACAATGAGCAGTTCTTC	many	TRBV7-8	TRBJ2-1	NA
CASSRGLAGDTDTQYF	TGCGCCAGCAGCCGAGGACTAGCGGGAGACACAGATACGCAGTATTTT	NA	TRBV4-1	TRBJ2-3	TRBD2